The 26 T cell receptor beta chains in this list originate from one sample, sequenced in a study of early T cells in non-severe SARS-CoV-2 infection. Each CDR3 protein gets one entry after TCRdb re-called the 5' RACE reads with MiXCR. Among about 83,000 distinct CDR3 sequences, about 10% were seen once, and the ten largest hold approximately 8%. The sequenced sample was whole blood, obtained at baseline. The receptors come from an adult who was a healthcare worker with PCR-confirmed SARS-CoV-2 infection or an uninfected control (not recorded which).

The chain employs TRBV27 and TRBJ2-7; TRBD1 aligns across 9 bases. J was trimmed by 3 bases and V by 3 bases; bases with no gene match: 15. CDR3 length: 18 residues. Germline V gene lookup returns CDR1 MNHEY and CDR2 SMNVEV (reference sequence). CDR3 region: CASSLRGQGKRGYYEQYF. As DNA, the CDR3 is TGTGCCAGCAGTTTGCGGGGACAGGGAAAGAGGGGGTACTACGAGCAGTACTTC.

This clonotype has ten or more counts. The chain combines TRBV20-1 with TRBJ2-5; 8 bases line up with TRBD2. The V segment lost 1 base and the J segment 4 bases; nucleotides outside the gene matches: 8. Germline loops: CDR1 DFQATT, CDR2 SNEGSKA (reference sequence). The CDR3 is made up of 15 amino acids. This chain's CDR3 is CSARVGSGKGETQYF. CDR3 sequence (DNA): TGCAGTGCTAGAGTGGGTAGCGGGAAGGGAGAGACCCAGTACTTC.

V usage is TRBV5-1 and J usage is TRBJ2-5; weak D call: TRBD2 (5 bases). This CDR3 contains 13 residues. The germline V gene has CDR1 SGHRS and CDR2 YFSETQ. Trimming cost V 1 base and J 3 bases, with 7 bases left between them. The CDR3 DNA reads TGCGCCAGCAGCTTGATGGGAGAAGAGACCCAGTACTTC. Translation gives CASSLMGEETQYF.

In this sample, this clonotype turned up a few times. The chain uses TRBV4-1 and TRBJ2-3, with D tentatively TRBD2 (6 bases). With 5 bases removed from V and 11 bases from J, the gap between germline ends came to 20 bases. Germline V CDR1 and CDR2: MGHRA, YSYEKL. The CDR3 sequence is 14 residues long. Here the CDR3 reads CASSGGSGGVGQYF. The CDR3, as DNA: TGCGCCAGCAGCGGAGGGTCTGGGGGAGTAGGGCAGTATTTT.

This clonotype was seen only a few times. The chain carries TRBV4-1 and TRBJ2-2; the D call may be TRBD1 or TRBD2 (5 bases each). Germline CDR1 reads MGHRA; CDR2 reads YSYEKL. The V end was cut by 2 bases, the J end by 3 bases, with 16 bases between. CDR3 length: 17 amino acids. CDR3 in amino acids: CASSQSRDVGYTGELFF. The CDR3, as DNA: TGCGCCAGCAGCCAATCCCGGGACGTAGGGTACACCGGGGAGCTGTTTTTT.

The rearrangement uses TRBV20-1 and TRBJ2-5; D unclear. The germline V gene encodes CDR1 DFQATT and CDR2 SNEGSKA (reference sequence). CDR3 length: 13 amino acids. With 5 bases removed from V and 1 base from J, the gap between germline ends came to 11 bases. CDR3 region: CSALPPFQETQYF. CDR3 in DNA: TGCAGTGCTTTGCCCCCTTTCCAAGAGACCCAGTACTTC.

This clonotype was counted ten times or more. The chain combines TRBV7-9 with TRBJ2-6; D is unresolved. The CDR3 has 19 amino acids. V was trimmed by 5 bases and J by 4 bases, leaving 24 bases between them. Germline CDR1 SEHNR, CDR2 FQNEAQ (reference sequence). CDR3 in amino acids: CASSPPFRARGPGANVLTF. CDR3 coding DNA: TGTGCCAGCAGCCCGCCCTTCCGGGCCCGCGGACCGGGGGCCAACGTCCTGACTTTC.

The rearrangement joins TRBV2 to TRBJ2-1; 12 bases are shared with TRBD1. The CDR3 sequence is 15 residues long. Trimming at V came to 4 bases and at J to 5 bases, leaving 3 bases not matched to a gene. From germline, CDR1 is SNHLY and CDR2 FYNNEI. The CDR3 loop is CASSAGQGADNEQFF. The CDR3, as DNA: TGTGCCAGCAGTGCGGGACAGGGGGCTGACAATGAGCAGTTCTTC.

This clonotype was counted at least ten times. As DNA, the CDR3 is TGTGCCAGCAGTCGGGAGAAAGTAAATGAGCAGTTCTTC. This gives the protein CASSREKVNEQFF. The chain has TRBV6-5 and TRBJ2-1, with a possible D match to TRBD2 (6 bases). The CDR3 consists of 13 residues. V shed 5 bases and J shed 7 bases, with 12 bases lying between them. Germline V CDR1 and CDR2: MNHEY, SVGAGI.

The chain links TRBV7-8 to TRBJ2-2, with 8 bases matching TRBD2. J was trimmed by 8 bases and V by 8 bases; bases with no gene match: 10. Per the germline V gene, CDR1 is SGHVS and CDR2 is FQNEAQ. The CDR3 has 14 residues. For the CDR3, the DNA is TGTGCCAGCTCACTAGCGGACCCTAGGGGGGAGCTGTTTTTT. It is translated as CASSLADPRGELFF.

The sample holds many counts of this clonotype. This sequence joins TRBV2 and TRBJ2-3; D is ambiguous. The V end lost 7 bases, the J end lost 1 base, and 15 bases lay between the germline ends. Germline CDR1 and CDR2: SNHLY and FYNNEI. The length of the CDR3 is 15 residues. The CDR3 reads CASMDPTGGTDTQYF. CDR3 DNA sequence: TGTGCCAGCATGGACCCGACTGGTGGCACAGATACGCAGTATTTT.

This clonotype was detected a few times. The chain employs TRBV30 and TRBJ1-5; 7 bases line up with TRBD1. Germline assignment: CDR1 GTSNPN and CDR2 SVGIG (reference sequence). The CDR3 covers 13 residues. J was trimmed by 7 bases and V by 5 bases; bases with no gene match: 8. CDR3: CAWAGQEGQPQHF. The DNA of the CDR3 is TGTGCCTGGGCTGGACAGGAAGGGCAGCCCCAGCATTTT.

The chain links TRBV7-3 to TRBJ1-2; tentatively, D is TRBD1 (5 bases). The CDR3 sequence is 13 residues long. V was shortened by 4 bases and J by 5 bases, with 11 bases between the two germline ends. CDR1 is SGHTA and CDR2 is FQGTGA in the germline V gene. DNA for the CDR3: TGTGCCAGCAGCTCAGGGTCAGGGTATGGCTACACCTTC. Translating gives CASSSGSGYGYTF.

In its sample, this clonotype was seen many times. The V call is TRBV20-1, the J call TRBJ2-2, with D possibly matching TRBD2 (6 bases). Germline V lookup: CDR1 DFQATT, CDR2 SNEGSKA (reference sequence). The CDR3 runs to 15 residues. Trimming removed 0 bases at V and 3 bases at J, with 11 bases between. The DNA of the CDR3 is TGCAGTGCTAGAGAAGGCGGGACTCACACCGGGGAGCTGTTTTTT. Its protein is CSAREGGTHTGELFF.

This sequence joins TRBV29-1 and TRBJ2-5; 8 nucleotides agree with TRBD2. Germline V gene sequence: CDR1 SQVTM, CDR2 ANQGSEA. This CDR3 contains 14 residues. With 7 bases clipped from V and 4 bases from J, the junction kept 11 bases outside the gene matches. This CDR3 is CSAGEREWGETQYF. The DNA of the CDR3 is TGCAGCGCCGGAGAGCGGGAGTGGGGAGAGACCCAGTACTTC.

This sequence joins TRBV10-1 and TRBJ2-7; 10 bases agree with TRBD1. The germline V gene has CDR1 WNHNN and CDR2 SYGVQD (reference sequence). The CDR3 covers 15 residues. Trimming cost V 5 bases and J 1 base; bases outside gene matches: 5. For the CDR3, the DNA is TGCGCCAGCAGTTCCTGGGACAGGGGTTCCTACGAGCAGTACTTC. Protein product: CASSSWDRGSYEQYF.

This clonotype was observed at least ten times. The chain joins TRBV20-1 to TRBJ2-4; D gene ambiguous. Germline V CDR1 and CDR2: DFQATT, SNEGSKA (reference sequence). The ends were cut back, 7 bases at V and 0 bases at J, with 7 bases in the middle. The CDR3 is 12 residues long. CDR3 DNA sequence: TGCAGTGTTGACCTAGCCAAAAACATTCAGTACTTC. Protein: CSVDLAKNIQYF.

V usage is TRBV28 and J usage is TRBJ2-7, with 10 nucleotides matching TRBD1. This CDR3 comprises 19 residues. Germline V gene lookup returns CDR1 MDHEN and CDR2 SYDVKM. V gave up 5 bases and J gave up 3 bases; unmatched junction bases: 19. CDR3 bases: TGTGCCAGCAGTCCAGTGGTAAGAGAGACCCGGGACAGGGGCTACGAGCAGTACTTC. Residues: CASSPVVRETRDRGYEQYF.

This sequence joins TRBV7-2 and TRBJ2-2, with 10 bases lining up with TRBD2. Germline trimming cut 5 bases from V and 1 base from J; bases unmatched to any gene: 1. Germline-derived CDR1 and CDR2 are SGHTA and FQGNSA. This CDR3 region has 15 residues. CDR3 DNA: TGTGCCAGCAGCCGGACTAGCGGGAACACCGGGGAGCTGTTTTTT. Encoded protein: CASSRTSGNTGELFF.

This clonotype was seen ten or more times. The rearrangement joins TRBV5-1 to TRBJ2-5; the match to TRBD1 covers 8 bases. Germline loops: CDR1 SGHRS, CDR2 YFSETQ. This CDR3 region has 14 residues. V lost 4 bases and J lost 2; bases outside the gene matches: 4. CDR3 in DNA: TGCGCCAGCAGCATTACAGGGGGTCAAGAGACCCAGTACTTC. Protein: CASSITGGQETQYF.

This clonotype has a handful of counts. The J gene is TRBJ2-7, the V gene TRBV3-1, with a possible D match to TRBD2 (6 bases). V was pared by 4 bases and J by 3 bases, with 10 bases between. This CDR3 is 13 amino acids long. CDR1 and CDR2 from the germline V gene are LGHDT and YNNKEL (reference sequence). CDR3 protein: CASSLRGNYEQYF. For the CDR3, the DNA is TGTGCCAGCAGCCTCCGGGGGAACTACGAGCAGTACTTC.

CDR3 nucleotide sequence: TGTGCCAGCAGTTTAACAGGCAACTACGAGCAGTACTTC. Encoded protein: CASSLTGNYEQYF. The gene calls are TRBV12-3 or TRBV12-4 and TRBJ2-7, with D possibly matching TRBD1 (5 bases). This CDR3 comprises 13 residues. V lost 2 bases and J lost 3, with 8 bases in between.

This clonotype was detected a few times. In DNA form, the CDR3 reads TGTGCCAGCAGATTGGACAGTTCCTATAATTCACCCCTCCACTTT. Translation gives CASRLDSSYNSPLHF. This sequence joins TRBV27 and TRBJ1-6; tentative D call: TRBD1 (6 bases). The CDR3 contains 15 residues. V dropped 6 bases and J dropped 1 base, with 10 bases sitting between them. Germline V gene lookup returns CDR1 MNHEY and CDR2 SMNVEV (reference sequence).

This clonotype was recorded many times. A read error may account for a junction end that differs from germline. This sequence joins TRBV29-1 and TRBJ2-3; 13 nucleotides agree with TRBD2. The CDR3 length is 16 residues. CDR1 is SQVTM, CDR2 ANQGSEA, per germline. The CDR3 spells CSVEGLAGEVTDTQYF. DNA of the CDR3: TGCAGCGTGGAAGGACTAGCGGGAGAGGTCACAGATACGCAGTATTTT.

This chain uses TRBV28 with TRBJ2-3; possibly TRBD1 for D (6 bases). The CDR3 is 18 residues long. Trimming cost V 7 bases and J 1 base, with 24 bases left between them. Germline lookup yields CDR1 MDHEN and CDR2 SYDVKM. The CDR3 loop reads CASTRLRGPLSGTDTQYF. The DNA of the CDR3 is TGTGCCAGCACCCGACTCAGGGGACCGCTATCTGGCACAGATACGCAGTATTTT.

This clonotype was found many times. The chain uses TRBV3-1 and TRBJ1-6, with D perhaps TRBD1 (5 bases). V was pared by 4 bases and J by 7 bases, with 11 bases between. The V gene's germline CDR1 is LGHDT and CDR2 YNNKEL (reference sequence). The CDR3 totals 14 residues. The chain's CDR3 is CASSRPTENSPLHF. CDR3 nucleotides: TGTGCCAGCAGCCGCCCGACAGAAAATTCACCCCTCCACTTT.